This T cell receptor beta chain was sequenced during a study of monozygotic twins with inflammatory bowel disease (dated by TCRdb to between 2018 and 2021). Regarding the research as a whole: The full study comprised 28 monozygotic twin pairs: nine German pairs (four IBD-concordant, five IBD-discordant) and 19 IBD-discordant Danish pairs. Each individual had, on average, about 151 000 unique TCRalpha sequences and 181 000 unique TCRbeta sequences available for analysis. The search for disease-associated traits relied mainly on comparing, within discordant pairs, IBD patients with their genetically identical healthy co-twins. Points the paper makes about the study in general: Measured by the inverse Simpson index, TCRbeta repertoire diversity was lower in IBD patients than in their healthy co-twins. Concordant and discordant twins showed no difference in repertoire similarity, possibly because of limited statistical power. The results gave no support for a single strong signal or clonotype linked to IBD. Because patients received different immunosuppressive treatments, the repertoires may have picked up extra background noise and variability between individuals. The analysis was unable to tell apart different T cell subtypes. Compared with healthy twins, IBD patients had fewer clonotypes in common with other individuals, a difference most pronounced in patients showing signs of disease activity.

Regarding this clonotype: The antigen it binds to is not known.

CDR1 SGHTA and CDR2 FQGNSA are derived from the germline V gene. Taken from cysteine to phenylalanine, the CDR3 has 13 residues. The protein alone is recorded here. A roughly 2.6 ml peripheral blood sample was drawn into PAXgene tubes per donor and stored at -80°C. Without T cell sorting, total RNA was isolated from whole blood using the PAXgene blood miRNA kit on an automated QIAcube. Peripheral blood from monozygotic twin pairs, either concordant or discordant for inflammatory bowel disease, underwent deep TCRalpha and TCRbeta repertoire profiling that used unique molecular barcoding. Smoking habits were recorded for all twin pairs, and each individual was classified as a current, former or never smoker. Libraries were built with 5' RACE. For each TCR library, 3,000 to 3,500 ng of total RNA was used. For each sample, cDNA synthesis with SMARTScribe reverse transcriptase was split into eight separate reactions. Unique molecular identifiers containing a 6-nucleotide sample barcode were introduced through template switching during cDNA synthesis. Amplification of TCRalpha and TCRbeta cDNA involved two nested PCRs of about 15 and 9 cycles, and each PCR was followed by bead purification. Before amplification, cDNA was treated with uracil DNA-glycosylase and purified using the QIAquick PCR purification kit. The second PCR added Illumina TruSeq-compatible adapters along with sample-specific barcodes. Library quality and concentration were assessed using TapeStation and Qubit, and 4.5 to 6.5 ng of each library was pooled. Sequencing of pooled libraries was carried out on an Illumina HiSeq2500 single-index Rapid Run using 2 x 100 bp reads and custom sequencing primers. In the original analysis: UMI-based consensus assembly with MiGEC version 1.2.6 was used to correct PCR and sequencing errors. MiXCR version 2.1.1 handled V(D)J alignment, clonotype assembly and CDR3 extraction. Normalisation of gene usage, clonotype sharing and MAIT/NKT TCR abundance was achieved by analysing the top 1000, 10 000 and 20 000 clonotypes per sample. Diversity was computed as the inverse Simpson index with the vegan R package after downsampling to 27 000 UMIs. Paired Mann-Whitney U tests were applied to discordant twin pairs, and Benjamini-Hochberg correction was used for multiple testing. With the reads reprocessed by TCRdb, a single entry stands for each CDR3 protein sequence and no DNA is reported. Here the V and J calls rest on TCRdb's processing, not on the authors' analysis. The sample's records list 200,000 to 250,000 distinct CDR3 sequences. The ten largest clones represent 1.5% to 2% of the sample.

This sequence was found in a human donor with ulcerative colitis or Crohn's disease, or a healthy co-twin of an affected twin (not recorded which). Material for sequencing was blood. This chain is built from TRBV7-2 and TRBJ2-2. The CDR3 is CASSSRPTGELFF.